This T cell receptor beta chain was obtained from a study of early stage breast cancer tumors. Study overall: Samples were sequenced at about 10-fold average coverage. Study results and limitations: Tumors had roughly 2.4-fold higher T cell density and higher clonality than adjacent normal breast tissue.

On this clone itself: As yet, its antigen is unknown.

Libraries were prepared by immunoSEQ multiplex PCR; TCRdb keeps only in-frame clonotypes and omits some of them. The data contain some 48,000 clones, around 83% of them singletons. Germline V gene sequence: CDR1 MNHEY, CDR2 SVGAGI. The CDR3 totals 16 residues. Trimming shortened V by 1 base and J by 2 bases, and 11 bases separated the two germline ends. The sequencing input was blood. The chain combines TRBV6-5 with TRBJ2-2, with D hard to call. The receptor was isolated from a person aged 50-59 years with breast cancer. The CDR3: CASSYWSNPNTGELFF. CDR3 in DNA: TGTGCCAGCAGTTACTGGTCAAATCCTAACACCGGGGAGCTGTTTTTT.